This T cell receptor (beta chain) was observed in a study of tumor-infiltrating lymphocytes in primary liver carcinoma. The authors made TCR beta cDNA from approximately 500 ng total RNA with a constant-region primer. Slightly modified ARM-PCR served as the procedure for the TCR beta libraries. These libraries came from three rounds of nested multiplex PCR. For approximately 9 cycles apiece, the opening two PCR rounds ran with TRBV1-TRBV30 forward primers and a C-beta reverse primer. Each CDR3 protein gets one entry after TCRdb re-called the multiplex PCR reads with MiXCR. Here the sample spans 300,000 to 350,000 distinct CDR3 sequences, almost 65% being singletons. V shed 3 bases and J shed 3 bases, with 11 bases lying between them. The germline CDR1 and CDR2 sequences are SGHAT and FQDESV (reference sequence). The CDR3 contains 14 residues. Out of unsorted whole blood came the blood RNA, and germline DNA was extracted as well.

The chain links TRBV11-1 to TRBJ2-5; no clear D gene. This TCR came from a man aged 35-49 years with primary liver carcinoma and hepatitis B virus infection. Sequencing was performed on peripheral blood. CDR3 protein: CASSFRIKEETQYF. CDR3 nucleotides: TGTGCCAGCAGCTTCAGAATCAAAGAAGAGACCCAGTACTTC.